This record covers a single TCR beta chain. The data derive from a study of blood T cell repertoires in COVID-19. Overall study context: COVID-19 samples, acute and convalescent, were from the United States, Italy and Spain. Sources were T cells, B-cell-depleted T cells, or PBMCs; the material itself was cDNA or gDNA.

Germline V gives CDR1 LNHDA, CDR2 SQIVND (reference sequence). The CDR3 covers 14 residues. The V end lost 7 bases, the J end lost 4 bases, and 15 bases lay between the germline ends. In the original workflow: Counts of nucleated cells, estimated from reference gene primer amplification, were obtained. The table came from immunoSEQ multiplex PCR; TCRdb's copy has only in-frame clones and leaves some out. Clone size and the V and J calls come from that table; the DNA yielded D and trimming. Among roughly 180,000 clones listed, over 70% were seen once. The V and J genes are TRBV19 and TRBJ2-3, with D perhaps matching TRBD2 (5 bases). The receptor was derived from a woman in her forties or fifties in a cohort exposed to, infected with or recovered from COVID-19 (not recorded which). Input material: PBMCs or T cells enriched from blood (not recorded which). In DNA form, the CDR3 reads TGTGCCAGTAACAGAAGAGGGCCGGCAGATACGCAGTATTTT. Protein sequence: CASNRRGPADTQYF.